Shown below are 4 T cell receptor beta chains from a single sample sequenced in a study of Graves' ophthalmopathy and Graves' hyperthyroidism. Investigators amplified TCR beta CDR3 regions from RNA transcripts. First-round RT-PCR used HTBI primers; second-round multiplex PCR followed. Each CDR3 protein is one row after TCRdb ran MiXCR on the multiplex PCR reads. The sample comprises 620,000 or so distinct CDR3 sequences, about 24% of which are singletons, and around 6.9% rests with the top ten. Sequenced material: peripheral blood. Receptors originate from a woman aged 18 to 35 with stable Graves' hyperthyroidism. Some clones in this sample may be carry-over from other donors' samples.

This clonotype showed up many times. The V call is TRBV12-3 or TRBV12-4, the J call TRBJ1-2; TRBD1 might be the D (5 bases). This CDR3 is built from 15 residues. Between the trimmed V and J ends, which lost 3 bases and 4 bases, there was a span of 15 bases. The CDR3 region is CASSFSVGPPYGYTF. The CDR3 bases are TGTGCCAGCAGTTTTTCGGTGGGACCTCCCTATGGCTACACCTTC.

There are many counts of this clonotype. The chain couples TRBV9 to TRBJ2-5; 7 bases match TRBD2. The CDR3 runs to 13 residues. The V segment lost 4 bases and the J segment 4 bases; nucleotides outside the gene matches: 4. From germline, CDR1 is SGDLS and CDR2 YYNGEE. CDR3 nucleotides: TGTGCCAGCAGCCCCGGGACTATAGAGACCCAGTACTTC. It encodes CASSPGTIETQYF.

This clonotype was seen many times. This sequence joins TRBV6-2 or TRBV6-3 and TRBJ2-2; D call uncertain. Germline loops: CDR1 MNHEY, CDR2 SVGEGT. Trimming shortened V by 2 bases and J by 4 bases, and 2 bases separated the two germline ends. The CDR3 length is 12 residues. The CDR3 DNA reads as TGTGCCAGCAGTTACCCCACCGGGGAGCTGTTTTTT. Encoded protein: CASSYPTGELFF.

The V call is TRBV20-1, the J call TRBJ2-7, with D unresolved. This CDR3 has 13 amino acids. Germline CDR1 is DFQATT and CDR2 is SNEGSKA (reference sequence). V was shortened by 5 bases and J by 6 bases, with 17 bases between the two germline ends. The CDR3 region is CSAVRLLGIEQYF. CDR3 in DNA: TGCAGTGCTGTCCGACTTCTGGGTATCGAGCAGTACTTC.